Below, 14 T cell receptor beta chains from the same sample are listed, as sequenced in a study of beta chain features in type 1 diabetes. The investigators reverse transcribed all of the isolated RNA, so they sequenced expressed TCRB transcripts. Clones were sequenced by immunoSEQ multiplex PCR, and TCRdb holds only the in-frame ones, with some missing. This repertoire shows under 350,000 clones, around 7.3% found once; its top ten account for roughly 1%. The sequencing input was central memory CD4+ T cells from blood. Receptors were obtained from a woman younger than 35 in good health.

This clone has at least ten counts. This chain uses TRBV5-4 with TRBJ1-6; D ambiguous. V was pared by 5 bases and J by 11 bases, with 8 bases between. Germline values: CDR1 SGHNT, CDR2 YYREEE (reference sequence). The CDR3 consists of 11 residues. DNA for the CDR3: TGTGCCAGCAGAAGGGATCCACCCCTCCACTTT. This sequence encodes CASRRDPPLHF. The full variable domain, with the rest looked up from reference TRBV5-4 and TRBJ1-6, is ETGVTQSPTHLIKTRGQQVTLRCSSQSGHNTVSWYQQALGQGPQFIFQYYREEENGRGNFPPRFSGLQFPNYSSELNVNALELDDSALYLCASRRDPPLHFGNGTRLTVT.

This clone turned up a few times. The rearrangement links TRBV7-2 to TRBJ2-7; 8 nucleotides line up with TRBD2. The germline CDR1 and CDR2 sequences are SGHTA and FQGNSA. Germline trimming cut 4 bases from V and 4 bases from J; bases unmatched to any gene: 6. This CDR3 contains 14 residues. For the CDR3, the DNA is TGTGCCAGCAGCTCCCGGGGGGGCCCGTACGAGCAGTACGTC. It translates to CASSSRGGPYEQYV.

The CDR3 protein is CASSTTAKEDTQYF. DNA for the CDR3: TGTGCCAGCAGTACGACCGCAAAAGAGGATACGCAGTATTTT. The chain couples TRBV6-1 to TRBJ2-3; D not certain. V lost 5 bases to trimming and J lost 6 bases, with 15 bases between them. Germline loops: CDR1 MNHNS, CDR2 SASEGT. There are 14 residues in the CDR3.

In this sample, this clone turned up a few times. The CDR3 coding sequence is TGTGCCAGCAGACAGGCCACCGGGGAGCTGTTTTTT. Translating it yields CASRQATGELFF. The rearrangement uses TRBV6-6 and TRBJ2-2, with D possibly TRBD1 on 5 matching bases. The CDR3 covers 12 residues. V shed 6 bases and J shed 4 bases, with 6 bases lying between them. Germline V gene lookup returns CDR1 MNHNY and CDR2 SVGAGI (reference sequence).

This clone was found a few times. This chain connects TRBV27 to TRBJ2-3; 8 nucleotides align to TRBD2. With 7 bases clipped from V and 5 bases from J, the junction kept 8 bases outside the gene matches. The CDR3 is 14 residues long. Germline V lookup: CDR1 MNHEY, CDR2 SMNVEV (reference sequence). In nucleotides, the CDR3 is TGTGCCAGCACCGAACTGGCGGGAGGAGATACGCAGTATTTT. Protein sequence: CASTELAGGDTQYF.

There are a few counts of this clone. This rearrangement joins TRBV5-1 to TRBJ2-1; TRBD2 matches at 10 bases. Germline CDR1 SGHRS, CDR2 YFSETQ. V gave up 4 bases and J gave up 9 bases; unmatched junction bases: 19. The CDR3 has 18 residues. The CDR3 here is CASSPLASGSRSLSEQFF. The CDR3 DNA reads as TGCGCCAGCAGCCCGCTGGCTAGCGGGAGTAGAAGTCTCAGTGAGCAGTTCTTC. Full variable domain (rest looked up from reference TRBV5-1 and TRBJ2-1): KAGVTQTPRYLIKTRGQQVTLSCSPISGHRSVSWYQQTPGQGLQFLFEYFSETQRNKGNFPGRFSGRQFSNSRSEMNVSTLELGDSALYLCASSPLASGSRSLSEQFFGPGTRLTVL.

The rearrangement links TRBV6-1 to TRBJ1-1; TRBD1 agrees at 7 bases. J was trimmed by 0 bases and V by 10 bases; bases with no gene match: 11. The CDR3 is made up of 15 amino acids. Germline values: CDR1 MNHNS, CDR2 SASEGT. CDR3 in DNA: TGTGCCACCCAAAGGACAGGACCCATGAACACTGAAGCTTTCTTT. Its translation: CATQRTGPMNTEAFF.

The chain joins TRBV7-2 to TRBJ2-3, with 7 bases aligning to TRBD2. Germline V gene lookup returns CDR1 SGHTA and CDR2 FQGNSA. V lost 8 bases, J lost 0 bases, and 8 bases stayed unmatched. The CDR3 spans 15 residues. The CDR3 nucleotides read TGTGCCAGCTCCAGGGCGGGGGAAAGCACAGATACGCAGTATTTT. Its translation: CASSRAGESTDTQYF.

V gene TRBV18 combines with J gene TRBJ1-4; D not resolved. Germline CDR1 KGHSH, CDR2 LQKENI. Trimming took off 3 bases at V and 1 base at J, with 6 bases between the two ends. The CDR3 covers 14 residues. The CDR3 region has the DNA TGTGCCAGCTCACCGGAAAGAACTAATGAAAAACTGTTTTTT. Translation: CASSPERTNEKLFF.

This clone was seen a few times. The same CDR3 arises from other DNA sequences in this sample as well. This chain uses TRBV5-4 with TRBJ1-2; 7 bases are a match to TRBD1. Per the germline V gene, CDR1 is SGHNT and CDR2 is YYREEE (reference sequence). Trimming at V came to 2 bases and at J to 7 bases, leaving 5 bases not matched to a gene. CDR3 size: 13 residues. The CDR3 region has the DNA TGTGCCAGCAGCTTAAGACAGGGAATTGGCTACACCTTC. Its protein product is CASSLRQGIGYTF. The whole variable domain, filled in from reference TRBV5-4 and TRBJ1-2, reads ETGVTQSPTHLIKTRGQQVTLRCSSQSGHNTVSWYQQALGQGPQFIFQYYREEENGRGNFPPRFSGLQFPNYSSELNVNALELDDSALYLCASSLRQGIGYTFGSGTRLTVV.

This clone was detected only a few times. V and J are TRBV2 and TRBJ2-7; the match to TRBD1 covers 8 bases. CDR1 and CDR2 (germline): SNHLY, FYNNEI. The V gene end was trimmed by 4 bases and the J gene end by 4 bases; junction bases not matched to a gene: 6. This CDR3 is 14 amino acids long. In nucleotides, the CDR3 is TGTGCCAGCAGTGCTGTAAGGACAGGGTACGAGCAGTACTTC. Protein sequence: CASSAVRTGYEQYF.

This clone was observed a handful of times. CDR3 sequence reads: CASSQDRATGELFF. DNA of the CDR3: TGTGCCAGCAGCCAAGATCGGGCCACCGGGGAGCTGTTTTTT. The rearrangement uses TRBV4-2 and TRBJ2-2; D not resolved. Germline V gives CDR1 LGHNA, CDR2 YNFKEQ. V was trimmed by 0 bases and J by 4 bases, leaving 6 bases between them. The CDR3 runs 14 residues.

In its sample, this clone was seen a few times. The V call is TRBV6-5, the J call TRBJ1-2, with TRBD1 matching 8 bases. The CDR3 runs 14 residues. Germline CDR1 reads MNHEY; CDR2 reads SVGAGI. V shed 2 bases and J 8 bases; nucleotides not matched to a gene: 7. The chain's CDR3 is CASSYGGQGWGYTF. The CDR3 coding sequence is TGTGCCAGCAGTTACGGAGGACAGGGATGGGGCTACACCTTC.

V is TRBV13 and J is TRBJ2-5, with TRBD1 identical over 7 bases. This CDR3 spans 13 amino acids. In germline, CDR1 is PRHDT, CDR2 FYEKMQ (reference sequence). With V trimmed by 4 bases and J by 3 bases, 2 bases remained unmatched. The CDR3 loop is CASSYDREETQYF. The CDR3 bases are TGTGCCAGCAGCTACGACAGGGAAGAGACCCAGTACTTC.